This T cell receptor beta chain was captured by sequencing in a study of T-cell reconstitution after alpha-beta-depleted transplantation in children. V was pared by 5 bases and J by 1 base, with 9 bases between. The CDR3 runs to 14 residues. The V gene's germline CDR1 is SEHNR and CDR2 FQNEAQ (reference sequence). A TCRbeta library incorporating unique molecular identifiers was prepared. TCRdb reprocessed the PCR reads with MiXCR, giving one entry per CDR3 protein. The table lists 500,000 to 600,000 distinct CDR3 sequences, 25% to 30% of them singletons. This clonotype was recorded a few times. The sequence came from a boy less than two years old with Wiskott-Aldrich syndrome, due to receive a stem cell transplant. The sample here was PBMCs, taken before TCRalphabeta/CD19-depleted stem cell transplant. The chain combines TRBV7-9 with TRBJ1-5; tentative D call: TRBD1 (5 bases). The CDR3 reads CASSRPGSNQPQHF. The CDR3 DNA is TGTGCCAGCAGCCGTCCAGGGAGCAATCAGCCCCAGCATTTT.